Sequencing of this T cell receptor beta chain was carried out in a study of CXCR3-negative and CXCR3-positive naive CD8 T cells. General study results and limits: Diversity was high in both naive subsets and much lower in memory cells. Naive CXCR3-positive cells had TRB CDR3s more hydrophobic than those of CXCR3-negative naive cells. Cryopreserved cells showed partially decreased CXCR3 expression, and most assays used fresh PBMCs.

A note on this clonotype: The antigen is unknown.

CDR3 length equals 17 residues. The germline V gene has CDR1 MDHEN and CDR2 SYDVKM. Each CD8+ T cell subset was flow-sorted in triplicate. Every sort contained approximately 300,000 cells. In preparing the TRB cDNA libraries, 5' RACE with UMI labels was used. With the 5' RACE reads reprocessed, TCRdb shows one record per CDR3 protein and no DNA. The sample spans roughly 140,000 distinct CDR3 sequences; the ten largest clones claim about 0.3%. Sequencing used naive CXCR3+ CD8+ T cells from blood. Subset specified: CD45RO-CCR7+CD27+CD95- naive CD8+ T cells expressing CXCR3 (TNR3+). The sequence was collected from a human donor in good health. Some clones in this sample may be carry-over from other donors' samples. This rearrangement joins TRBV28 to TRBJ1-5. The CDR3 loop reads CASSLLRRRNSNQPQHF. The full variable domain, in which reference TRBV28 and TRBJ1-5 provide the parts outside the CDR3, is DVKVTQSSRYLVKRTGEKVFLECVQDMDHENMFWYRQDPGLGLRLIYFSYDVKMKEKGDIPEGYSVSREKKERFSLILESASTNQTSMYLCASSLLRRRNSNQPQHFGDGTRLSIL.